This TCR beta chain was sequenced in a study of blood T cell repertoires in COVID-19. Assay used: immunoSEQ multiplex PCR; TCRdb lists only in-frame clones, some missing. Here the sample spans about 220,000 clones, more than 75% being singletons. The CDR3 loop spans 13 amino acids. V was trimmed by 8 bases and J by 8 bases, leaving 18 bases between them. This chain connects TRBV23-1 to TRBJ1-2; tentatively, D is TRBD1 (6 bases). TRBV23-1 belongs to the ORF category, with a function that is uncertain. The specimen sequenced was peripheral blood. This TCR was sampled from a man aged 35 to 55 with active or convalescent COVID-19. The CDR3: CASRFGGGRGYTF. The CDR3 region has the DNA TGCGCCAGCCGGTTTGGTGGGGGCCGGGGCTACACCTTC.